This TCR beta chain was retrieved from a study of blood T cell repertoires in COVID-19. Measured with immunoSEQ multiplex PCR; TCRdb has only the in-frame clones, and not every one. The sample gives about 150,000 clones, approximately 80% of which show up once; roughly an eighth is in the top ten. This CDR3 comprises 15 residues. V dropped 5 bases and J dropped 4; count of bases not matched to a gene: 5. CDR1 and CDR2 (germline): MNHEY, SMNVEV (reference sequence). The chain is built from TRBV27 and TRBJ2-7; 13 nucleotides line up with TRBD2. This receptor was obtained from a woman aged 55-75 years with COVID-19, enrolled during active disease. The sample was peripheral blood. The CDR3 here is CASSLQTSGRYEQYF. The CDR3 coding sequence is TGTGCCAGCAGTCTCCAGACTAGCGGGAGGTACGAGCAGTACTTC.